This TCR beta chain is drawn from a study of shared clonotypes between healthy human individuals. TCRdb's copy holds only in-frame clones and misses some; the assay was immunoSEQ multiplex PCR. The sample records about 2 million clones, 90% to 95% being singletons. Sequencing input: naive CD4+ T cells sorted from blood. Sample subset: CD45RA+ positively selected. The sequence derives from a man younger than 35 in good health.

The CDR3 here is CASSFPSGRNTIYF. The CDR3 DNA reads as TGTGCCAGCAGCTTCCCGTCGGGGAGGAACACCATATATTTT. V usage is TRBV7-2 and J usage is TRBJ1-3, with no clear D. The germline V and J ends were trimmed by 3 bases and 7 bases, with 13 bases remaining between them. The CDR3 spans 14 residues. CDR1 SGHTA and CDR2 FQGNSA come from the germline V gene.